The rows below give T cell receptor beta chains drawn from one sample of a study of control samples from healthy donors and cancer patients. TCRdb keeps only in-frame clones here, not all; method: immunoSEQ multiplex PCR. The sample consists of roughly 160,000 clones, around 88% of them appearing once. Sequencing was done on a sample of blood. Receptors originate from a woman aged 25-40 years in good health. Both conserved end residues are part of each CDR3. D genes are given only for firm matches. Size tells how often a clone was seen (once, few, many) or the class of an expanded clone, and some rows leave it out.

>TRBV9|-|TRBJ1-2|TRBD1|16
CASRGRGTGTNYGYTF
TGTGCCAGCAGGGGACGAGGGACAGGTACTAACTATGGCTACACCTTC
>TRBV27|-|TRBJ1-6|TRBD1|17
CASSYTGGRLLNSPLHF
TGTGCCAGCAGCTATACAGGGGGGAGGTTGCTAAATTCACCCCTCCACTTT
>TRBV7-7|-|TRBJ2-2|-|19
CASSLSRGGIGANTGELFF
TGTGCTAGCAGCTTATCCAGGGGGGGAATAGGCGCGAACACCGGGGAGCTGTTTTTT
>TRBV27|once|TRBJ2-1|TRBD2|15
CASSFSGSSYNEQFF
TGTGCCAGCAGTTTTAGCGGGAGCTCCTACAATGAGCAGTTCTTC
>TRBV21-1|-|TRBJ2-3|-|16
CASSKEELADTDTQYF
TGTGCCAGCAGCAAAGAGGAACTAGCGGACACAGATACGCAGTATTTT
>TRBV14|-|TRBJ1-3|TRBD1|17
CASSQEPDRGPGNTIYF
TGTGCCAGCAGCCAAGAGCCCGACAGGGGACCTGGAAACACCATATATTTT
>TRBV6-4|-|TRBJ2-3|TRBD2|15
CASSARAGVGDTQYF
TGTGCCAGCAGTGCCCGAGCGGGAGTTGGAGATACGCAGTATTTT
>TRBV5-4|-|TRBJ2-2|TRBD2|16
CASRSGLAGGSGELFF
TGTGCCAGCAGGAGCGGACTAGCGGGAGGTTCCGGGGAGCTGTTTTTT
>TRBV3-1/TRBV3-2|-|TRBJ2-2|-|16
CASSQDGPLNTGELFF
TGTGCCAGCAGCCAAGATGGGCCCCTGAACACCGGGGAGCTGTTTTTT
>TRBV15|-|TRBJ2-7|TRBD2|17
CATSRGVSGMNSYEQYF
TGTGCCACCAGCAGAGGGGTTAGCGGGATGAACTCCTACGAGCAGTACTTC
>TRBV7-2|-|TRBJ1-6|-|14
CASSLDGYNSPLHF
TGTGCCAGCAGCTTAGACGGATATAATTCACCCCTCCACTTT
>TRBV10-1|-|TRBJ2-5|-|13
CASSETVTETQYF
TGCGCCAGCAGTGAGACGGTCACTGAGACCCAGTACTTC
>TRBV5-1|-|TRBJ1-2|-|17
CASSLAMGTQGSYGYTF
TGCGCCAGCAGCTTGGCAATGGGGACGCAGGGGTCCTATGGCTACACCTTC
>TRBV19|-|TRBJ1-3|TRBD1|14
CASSTGGTGNTIYF
TGTGCCAGTTCCACAGGGGGAACTGGAAACACCATATATTTT
>TRBV7-9|-|TRBJ2-5|-|13
CASSRPDQETQYF
TGTGCCAGCAGCCGGCCGGACCAAGAGACCCAGTACTTC
>TRBV9|-|TRBJ2-7|-|14
CASSPEPGSYEQYF
TGTGCCAGCAGCCCTGAGCCCGGCTCCTACGAGCAGTACTTC
>TRBV30|-|TRBJ1-1|TRBD1|13
CAWSVPRGAEAFF
TGTGCCTGGAGTGTACCCAGGGGGGCTGAAGCTTTCTTT
>TRBV27|-|TRBJ1-2|TRBD1|14
CASSYSGTGRGYTF
TGTGCCAGCAGTTATTCTGGGACAGGGCGTGGGTACACCTTC
>TRBV7-8|-|TRBJ2-7|TRBD2|16
CASSALLAGGPYEQYF
TGTGCCAGCAGCGCGTTACTAGCGGGAGGGCCCTACGAGCAGTACTTC
>TRBV6-5|-|TRBJ1-5|TRBD1|15
CASSPDRGPSQPQHF
TGTGCCAGCAGTCCTGACAGGGGGCCTAGTCAGCCCCAGCATTTT
>TRBV5-4|-|TRBJ2-1|-|12
CASSLTNNEQFF
TGTGCCAGCAGCTTGACGAACAATGAGCAGTTCTTC
>TRBV5-4|-|TRBJ1-6|-|17
CASSEATGLPPNSPLHF
TGTGCCAGCAGCGAAGCAACTGGCCTCCCTCCTAATTCACCCCTCCACTTT
>TRBV20-1|few|TRBJ2-3|-|10
CSALTDTQYF
TGCAGTGCCCTCACAGATACGCAGTATTTT
>TRBV6-4|-|TRBJ2-3|-|18
CASSEDGGPLPGSDTQYF
TGTGCCAGCAGCGAGGACGGGGGCCCCCTCCCTGGGTCGGATACGCAGTATTTT
>TRBV3-1/TRBV3-2|-|TRBJ1-3|-|14
CASSQVYGGNTIYF
TGTGCCAGCAGCCAAGTCTATGGTGGAAACACCATATATTTT
>TRBV6-5|-|TRBJ2-2|-|12
CASGLITGELFF
TGTGCCAGCGGGTTGATTACCGGGGAGCTGTTTTTT
>TRBV4-2|-|TRBJ1-3|-|14
CASSPTTGGNTIYF
TGTGCCAGCAGCCCGACTACAGGGGGAAACACCATATATTTT
>TRBV10-3|-|TRBJ2-1|-|11
CAISVLDEQFF
TGTGCCATCAGTGTACTGGATGAGCAGTTCTTC
>TRBV7-9|-|TRBJ2-5|-|16
CASSLVAGLRGETQYF
TGTGCCAGCAGCTTAGTGGCAGGCCTCCGGGGAGAGACCCAGTACTTC
>TRBV5-1|-|TRBJ2-7|-|12
CASSFSANEQYF
TGCGCCAGCAGCTTTTCGGCAAACGAGCAGTACTTC